Below, one T cell receptor beta chain is given with its context. Then a second PCR, running about 6 to 11 cycles, was carried out with a sample-barcoded 5' primer and a J-beta primer mix. A template-switch adaptor containing 12 random nucleotides labeled each cDNA molecule. TCRdb recomputed calls from the 5' RACE reads with MiXCR, one row per CDR3 protein. The table has some 1.6 million distinct CDR3 sequences, around 36% seen once; the top ten hold about 11%. Per germline, CDR1 MDHEN and CDR2 SYDVKM. This CDR3 has 14 residues. Trimming removed 5 bases at V and 4 bases at J, with 9 bases between. The data derive from a study of blood T cells in healthy people across ages.

This rearrangement joins TRBV28 to TRBJ2-6, with no clear D. The TCR originated in a woman aged 25 to 39 in good health. Material: blood. CDR3 DNA: TGTGCCAGCAGTCCCGTACCGGGGGCCAACGTCCTGACTTTC. Its translation is CASSPVPGANVLTF.